Listed below are T cell receptor beta chains from one sample, sequenced in a study of Ad26.COV2.S vaccination and SARS-CoV-2 variants. TCRdb's copy holds only in-frame clones and misses some; the assay was immunoSEQ multiplex PCR. The sample includes approximately 300,000 clones, roughly 80% of them seen just once. Source: peripheral blood, taken in a trial of Ad26.COV2.S vaccine versus placebo. Receptor source: a person between 18 and 65 years old who received the Ad26.COV2.S COVID-19 vaccine or a placebo. The CDR3 runs from the conserved cysteine through the conserved F or W. D genes are given only for firm matches. Clone size, where shown, is once, few, many, or a class for clones that have expanded.

j_call: TRBJ2-7
d_call: TRBD1
clone_size: -
cdr3_length: 14
v_call: TRBV30
cdr3_aa: CAWESQGIGYEQYF
cdr3_nt: TGTGCCTGGGAGTCACAGGGGATTGGCTACGAGCAGTACTTC

j_call: TRBJ2-7
d_call: -
clone_size: -
cdr3_length: 15
v_call: TRBV19
cdr3_aa: CASSIMAGYPFEQYF
cdr3_nt: TGTGCCAGTAGTATTATGGCTGGATATCCCTTCGAGCAGTACTTC

j_call: TRBJ2-1
d_call: TRBD1
clone_size: -
cdr3_length: 14
v_call: TRBV7-2
cdr3_aa: CASSLVHPGQGKFF
cdr3_nt: TGTGCCAGCAGCTTAGTACACCCGGGACAGGGAAAGTTCTTC

j_call: TRBJ2-3
d_call: -
clone_size: -
cdr3_length: 14
v_call: TRBV11-2
cdr3_aa: CASSLGESTDTQYF
cdr3_nt: TGTGCCAGCAGCTTAGGGGAATCCACAGATACGCAGTATTTT

j_call: TRBJ2-7
d_call: -
clone_size: once
cdr3_length: 13
v_call: TRBV5-1
cdr3_aa: CASSLADNYEQYF
cdr3_nt: TGCGCCAGCAGCTTGGCGGACAACTACGAGCAGTACTTC

j_call: TRBJ2-1
d_call: -
clone_size: -
cdr3_length: 15
v_call: TRBV5-1
cdr3_aa: CASSTSLGDYNEQFF
cdr3_nt: TGCGCCAGCAGCACATCCCTTGGGGATTACAATGAGCAGTTCTTC

j_call: TRBJ2-7
d_call: TRBD1
clone_size: -
cdr3_length: 15
v_call: TRBV9
cdr3_aa: CASSVSRGRGGEQYF
cdr3_nt: TGTGCCAGCAGCGTATCCAGGGGGCGGGGTGGCGAGCAGTACTTC

j_call: TRBJ2-7
d_call: TRBD1
clone_size: -
cdr3_length: 13
v_call: TRBV6-6
cdr3_aa: CAGQRDSSYEQYF
cdr3_nt: TGTGCCGGTCAAAGGGACAGCTCCTACGAGCAGTACTTC

j_call: TRBJ2-7
d_call: -
clone_size: -
cdr3_length: 13
v_call: TRBV6-5
cdr3_aa: CATAGPVLLEQYF
cdr3_nt: TGTGCCACCGCAGGACCCGTTCTATTGGAGCAGTACTTC

j_call: TRBJ1-2
d_call: -
clone_size: few
cdr3_length: 12
v_call: TRBV25-1
cdr3_aa: CASSRGGSGYTF
cdr3_nt: TGTGCCAGCAGTCGGGGAGGGTCCGGCTACACCTTC

j_call: TRBJ1-1
d_call: -
clone_size: -
cdr3_length: 14
v_call: TRBV15
cdr3_aa: CATSTGTWDTEAFF
cdr3_nt: TGTGCCACCAGTACCGGGACTTGGGACACTGAAGCTTTCTTT

j_call: TRBJ2-7
d_call: -
clone_size: -
cdr3_length: 12
v_call: TRBV28
cdr3_aa: CASRMGGYEQYF
cdr3_nt: TGTGCCAGCCGGATGGGCGGGTACGAGCAGTACTTC

j_call: TRBJ2-2
d_call: TRBD1
clone_size: few
cdr3_length: 15
v_call: TRBV6-5
cdr3_aa: CASSSGTDRTGELFF
cdr3_nt: TGTGCCAGCAGTTCCGGGACAGACAGGACCGGGGAGCTGTTTTTT

j_call: TRBJ2-7
d_call: TRBD1
clone_size: -
cdr3_length: 15
v_call: TRBV9
cdr3_aa: CASSLLGQGGDEQYF
cdr3_nt: TGTGCCAGCAGCCTGTTAGGACAGGGGGGGGACGAGCAGTACTTC

j_call: TRBJ2-5
d_call: TRBD2
clone_size: -
cdr3_length: 14
v_call: TRBV11-3
cdr3_aa: CASSPSSGAETQYF
cdr3_nt: TGTGCCAGCAGCCCCTCCAGCGGGGCTGAGACCCAGTACTTC

j_call: TRBJ1-3
d_call: -
clone_size: -
cdr3_length: 15
v_call: TRBV11-2
cdr3_aa: CASSLAGTSGNTIYF
cdr3_nt: TGTGCCAGCAGCCTGGCCGGGACCTCTGGAAACACCATATATTTT

j_call: TRBJ2-2
d_call: TRBD1
clone_size: once
cdr3_length: 15
v_call: TRBV5-1
cdr3_aa: CASGWGQGNTGELFF
cdr3_nt: TGCGCCAGCGGCTGGGGACAGGGCAACACCGGGGAGCTGTTTTTT

j_call: TRBJ1-2
d_call: TRBD1
clone_size: -
cdr3_length: 13
v_call: TRBV15
cdr3_aa: CATTRDRVDGYTF
cdr3_nt: TGTGCCACCACACGCGACAGGGTCGATGGCTACACCTTC

j_call: TRBJ2-5
d_call: -
clone_size: -
cdr3_length: 13
v_call: TRBV7-8
cdr3_aa: CASRQGVIETQYF
cdr3_nt: TGTGCCAGCCGGCAAGGGGTAATAGAGACCCAGTACTTC

j_call: TRBJ1-2
d_call: -
clone_size: -
cdr3_length: 13
v_call: TRBV2
cdr3_aa: CASSPGGYYGYTF
cdr3_nt: TGTGCCAGCAGTCCGGGGGGGTACTATGGCTACACCTTC

j_call: TRBJ1-6
d_call: TRBD1
clone_size: -
cdr3_length: 15
v_call: TRBV29-1
cdr3_aa: CSVRTGLNYNSPLHF
cdr3_nt: TGCAGCGTCAGGACAGGGCTGAATTATAATTCACCCCTCCACTTT

j_call: TRBJ1-2
d_call: -
clone_size: -
cdr3_length: 14
v_call: TRBV7-2
cdr3_aa: CASSYSQGNYGYTF
cdr3_nt: TGTGCCAGCAGCTATTCCCAGGGGAACTATGGCTACACCTTC

j_call: TRBJ2-7
d_call: TRBD1
clone_size: -
cdr3_length: 16
v_call: TRBV7-3
cdr3_aa: CASSHKARDRGNEQYF
cdr3_nt: TGTGCCAGCAGCCACAAAGCCAGGGACAGGGGCAACGAGCAGTACTTC

j_call: TRBJ1-5
d_call: -
clone_size: -
cdr3_length: 14
v_call: TRBV3-1/TRBV3-2
cdr3_aa: CASSQLGSNQPQHF
cdr3_nt: TGTGCCAGCAGCCAACTTGGCAGCAATCAGCCCCAGCATTTT

j_call: TRBJ2-2
d_call: TRBD2
clone_size: -
cdr3_length: 16
v_call: TRBV7-2
cdr3_aa: CASSLEPGGSTGELFF
cdr3_nt: TGTGCCAGCAGCTTAGAACCGGGGGGAAGCACCGGGGAGCTGTTTTTT

j_call: TRBJ2-5
d_call: -
clone_size: -
cdr3_length: 15
v_call: TRBV24-1
cdr3_aa: CATSTLAGVQETQYF
cdr3_nt: TGTGCCACCAGTACCTTGGCAGGAGTCCAAGAGACCCAGTACTTC

j_call: TRBJ1-1
d_call: -
clone_size: -
cdr3_length: 14
v_call: TRBV14
cdr3_aa: CASSQEAGNTEAFF
cdr3_nt: TGTGCCAGCAGCCAAGAGGCAGGGAACACTGAAGCTTTCTTT

j_call: TRBJ2-5
d_call: -
clone_size: once
cdr3_length: 13
v_call: TRBV29-1
cdr3_aa: CSVERFREETQYF
cdr3_nt: TGCAGCGTTGAAAGGTTCAGGGAAGAGACCCAGTACTTC

j_call: TRBJ1-2
d_call: -
clone_size: -
cdr3_length: 14
v_call: TRBV5-4
cdr3_aa: CASSRGSDRYGYTF
cdr3_nt: TGTGCCAGCAGCCGGGGAAGCGACAGGTATGGCTACACCTTC

j_call: TRBJ2-7
d_call: -
clone_size: once
cdr3_length: 15
v_call: TRBV15
cdr3_aa: CATSRGRGQIYEQYF
cdr3_nt: TGTGCCACCAGCAGAGGGCGGGGACAGATATACGAGCAGTACTTC

j_call: TRBJ2-3
d_call: -
clone_size: -
cdr3_length: 13
v_call: TRBV27
cdr3_aa: CASSSSPRDTQYF
cdr3_nt: TGTGCCAGCAGTTCGAGTCCAAGGGATACGCAGTATTTT

j_call: TRBJ1-2
d_call: -
clone_size: -
cdr3_length: 16
v_call: TRBV30
cdr3_aa: CAWSVPGGRGYYGYTF
cdr3_nt: TGTGCCTGGAGTGTACCGGGTGGAAGGGGTTACTATGGCTACACCTTC

j_call: TRBJ1-2
d_call: TRBD1
clone_size: -
cdr3_length: 16
v_call: TRBV28
cdr3_aa: CASSLSGWQGASGYTF
cdr3_nt: TGTGCCAGCAGTTTAAGTGGGTGGCAGGGGGCGAGTGGCTACACCTTC

j_call: TRBJ2-1
d_call: TRBD2
clone_size: -
cdr3_length: 13
v_call: TRBV28
cdr3_aa: CASSGGGRNEQFF
cdr3_nt: TGTGCCAGCAGCGGGGGGGGACGCAATGAGCAGTTCTTC

j_call: TRBJ2-5
d_call: TRBD1
clone_size: few
cdr3_length: 13
v_call: TRBV28
cdr3_aa: CASSPTGDKTQYF
cdr3_nt: TGTGCCAGCAGCCCTACAGGGGATAAGACCCAGTACTTC

j_call: TRBJ1-4
d_call: -
clone_size: -
cdr3_length: 14
v_call: TRBV6-5
cdr3_aa: CASSYSRAREKLFF
cdr3_nt: TGTGCCAGCAGTTACTCAAGGGCCCGGGAAAAACTGTTTTTT

j_call: TRBJ1-4
d_call: TRBD1
clone_size: -
cdr3_length: 15
v_call: TRBV18
cdr3_aa: CASSRGTGHNEKLFF
cdr3_nt: TGTGCCAGCTCACGTGGGACAGGGCATAATGAAAAACTGTTTTTT

j_call: TRBJ1-2
d_call: -
clone_size: few
cdr3_length: 13
v_call: TRBV4-1
cdr3_aa: CASSQDFRLGYTF
cdr3_nt: TGCGCCAGCAGCCAAGATTTTCGACTTGGCTACACCTTC

j_call: TRBJ1-2
d_call: -
clone_size: -
cdr3_length: 14
v_call: TRBV9
cdr3_aa: CASSVERAGHGYTF
cdr3_nt: TGTGCCAGCAGCGTGGAGCGGGCAGGTCACGGCTACACCTTC

j_call: TRBJ2-7
d_call: TRBD2
clone_size: once
cdr3_length: 15
v_call: TRBV5-1
cdr3_aa: CASSLVLAGAYEQYF
cdr3_nt: TGCGCCAGCAGCTTAGTACTAGCGGGGGCCTACGAGCAGTACTTC

j_call: TRBJ1-1
d_call: -
clone_size: -
cdr3_length: 12
v_call: TRBV20-1
cdr3_aa: CSASLFLTEAFF
cdr3_nt: TGCAGTGCTAGTCTATTTCTCACTGAAGCTTTCTTT

j_call: TRBJ2-7
d_call: TRBD1
clone_size: -
cdr3_length: 16
v_call: TRBV28
cdr3_aa: CASSFLPGQGSYEQYF
cdr3_nt: TGTGCCAGCAGTTTTCTCCCGGGACAGGGTTCCTACGAGCAGTACTTC

j_call: TRBJ1-4
d_call: TRBD1
clone_size: -
cdr3_length: 14
v_call: TRBV27
cdr3_aa: CASRTGTVGEKLFF
cdr3_nt: TGTGCCAGCAGGACCGGGACAGTTGGCGAAAAACTGTTTTTT

j_call: TRBJ2-1
d_call: -
clone_size: -
cdr3_length: 14
v_call: TRBV6-5
cdr3_aa: CASRWTSTNNEQFF
cdr3_nt: TGTGCCAGCAGATGGACCTCAACAAACAATGAGCAGTTCTTC

j_call: TRBJ2-1
d_call: -
clone_size: -
cdr3_length: 14
v_call: TRBV14
cdr3_aa: CASSQTDSNNEQFF
cdr3_nt: TGTGCCAGCAGCCAGACGGACAGTAACAATGAGCAGTTCTTC